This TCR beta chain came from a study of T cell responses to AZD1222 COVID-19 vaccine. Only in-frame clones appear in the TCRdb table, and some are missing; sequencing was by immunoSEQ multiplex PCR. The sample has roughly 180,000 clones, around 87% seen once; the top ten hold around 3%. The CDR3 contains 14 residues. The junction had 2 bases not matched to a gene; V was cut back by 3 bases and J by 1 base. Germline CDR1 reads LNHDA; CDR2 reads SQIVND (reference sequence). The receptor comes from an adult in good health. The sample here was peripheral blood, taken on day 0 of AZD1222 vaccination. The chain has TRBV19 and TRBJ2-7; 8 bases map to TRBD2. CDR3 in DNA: TGTGCCAGTAGTATCGGGGGGGCATCCTACGAGCAGTACTTC. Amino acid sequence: CASSIGGASYEQYF.